These 26 T cell receptor beta chains came from one sample sequenced in a study of T cell responses to AZD1222 COVID-19 vaccine. TCRdb's table, derived via immunoSEQ multiplex PCR, lists solely in-frame clones and lacks some. Of about 180,000 clones in the sample, around 90% were seen once. The source material was peripheral blood, sampled on day 0 of AZD1222 vaccination. These receptors all come from an adult in good health.

The chain carries TRBV19 and TRBJ1-6, with D possibly TRBD1 on 6 matching bases. CDR3 length: 15 residues. V was clipped by 1 base and J by 10 bases, with 14 bases between them. The germline V gene encodes CDR1 LNHDA and CDR2 SQIVND (reference sequence). In nucleotides, the CDR3 is TGTGCCAGTAGTATAGCACAGGGTATGGGATCACCCCTCCACTTT. Translating gives CASSIAQGMGSPLHF.

The rearrangement joins TRBV6-2 or TRBV6-3 to TRBJ2-1; the D gene is possibly TRBD2 (6 bases). This CDR3 region has 15 residues. The germline gives CDR1 MNHEY, CDR2 SVGEGT. V lost 5 bases and J lost 5, with 16 bases in between. The CDR3 DNA sequence: TGTGCCAGCAGTCGAGCCGGGACTCCCAACAATGAGCAGTTCTTC. Translation gives CASSRAGTPNNEQFF.

The V gene is TRBV7-2, the J gene TRBJ2-1; possibly TRBD1 for D (7 bases). The germline V gene has CDR1 SGHTA and CDR2 FQGNSA. The V end lost 5 bases, the J end lost 7 bases, and 18 bases lay between the germline ends. This CDR3 spans 15 amino acids. The CDR3 is CASSQRQGAGNEQFF. CDR3 DNA: TGTGCCAGCAGCCAGAGACAGGGTGCGGGGAATGAGCAGTTCTTC.

This clone was seen only once. The chain employs TRBV7-8 and TRBJ1-1, with D hard to call. CDR1 is SGHVS and CDR2 is FQNEAQ in the germline V gene. The CDR3 is 13 residues long. Trimming stripped 5 bases from V and 8 bases from J, with 15 bases between. This CDR3 is CASSPDGQTEAFF. The CDR3 DNA is TGTGCCAGCAGCCCAGATGGGCAGACAGAAGCTTTCTTT.

This clone has only a few counts. The chain is built from TRBV28 and TRBJ1-6, with TRBD1 matching over 7 bases. The CDR3 covers 14 residues. CDR1 and CDR2 (germline): MDHEN, SYDVKM. Losses at the gene ends were 6 bases for V and 13 bases for J; bases not matched to a gene: 12. Here the CDR3 DNA reads TGTGCCAGCAGAACCCGGGACAGCCTCTCGCCCCTCCACTTT. This sequence encodes CASRTRDSLSPLHF.

This clone was counted once. The rearrangement links TRBV6-1 to TRBJ1-2; D gene ambiguous. CDR3 size: 14 residues. Germline V lookup: CDR1 MNHNS, CDR2 SASEGT. Deletions cut 1 base from V and 2 bases from J, with 8 bases between. CDR3 DNA: TGTGCCAGCAGTGAAGGCGGTGGGAACTATGGCTACACCTTC. Translation gives CASSEGGGNYGYTF.

This chain uses TRBV7-9 with TRBJ1-5; the match to TRBD1 covers 8 bases. Germline lookup yields CDR1 SEHNR and CDR2 FQNEAQ (reference sequence). The V segment lost 4 bases and the J segment 4 bases; nucleotides outside the gene matches: 9. This CDR3 contains 16 residues. The CDR3 reads CASSSIGQGVNQPQHF. For the CDR3, the DNA is TGTGCCAGCAGCTCGATAGGACAGGGAGTAAATCAGCCCCAGCATTTT.

The chain carries TRBV19 and TRBJ2-5; 7 bases are shared with TRBD2. The V segment lost 1 base and the J segment 2 bases; nucleotides outside the gene matches: 1. Germline V gene sequence: CDR1 LNHDA, CDR2 SQIVND (reference sequence). The CDR3 is 14 residues long. The CDR3, as DNA: TGTGCCAGTAGTATAGGGCGGGGGCAAGAGACCCAGTACTTC. Encoded protein: CASSIGRGQETQYF.

The chain links TRBV7-2 to TRBJ2-1; 8 bases are a match to TRBD2. Germline CDR1 SGHTA, CDR2 FQGNSA. The trim removed 5 bases at V and 4 bases at J, leaving 10 bases unmatched. The CDR3 loop spans 16 amino acids. The CDR3 bases are TGTGCCAGCAGCCCAGCGGGGGCGGGAATATACAATGAGCAGTTCTTC. It translates to CASSPAGAGIYNEQFF.

The chain links TRBV28 to TRBJ1-2; perhaps TRBD1 as D (5 bases). Trimming stripped 7 bases from V and 4 bases from J, with 19 bases between. The CDR3 spans 15 residues. Germline CDR1 is MDHEN and CDR2 is SYDVKM. The CDR3 is CASTLGAKAGYGYTF. The CDR3, as DNA: TGTGCCAGCACACTAGGGGCCAAAGCAGGCTATGGCTACACCTTC.

This chain's CDR3 is CASSIDGNTIYF. DNA for the CDR3: TGTGCCAGCAGTATCGATGGAAACACCATATATTTT. The rearrangement links TRBV6-5 to TRBJ1-3; D uncertain. Trimming took 5 bases from V and 3 from J, leaving 5 bases between them. The germline CDR1 and CDR2 sequences are MNHEY and SVGAGI. The CDR3 runs 12 residues.

V usage is TRBV19 and J usage is TRBJ1-3; tentatively, D is TRBD1 (6 bases). From germline, CDR1 is LNHDA and CDR2 SQIVND (reference sequence). V lost 4 bases to trimming and J lost 1 base, with 11 bases between them. This CDR3 spans 15 amino acids. The CDR3 nucleotides read TGTGCCAGTAGTACTGACGGGACATCTGGAAACACCATATATTTT. Residues: CASSTDGTSGNTIYF.

The V call is TRBV18, the J call TRBJ2-1; 11 bases line up with TRBD2. This CDR3 spans 17 amino acids. CDR1 is KGHSH, CDR2 LQKENI, per germline. J gave up 3 bases and V 0 bases, and 4 bases lay outside the gene matches. CDR3 in DNA: TGTGCCAGCTCACCACCGGGGACTAGCGGAATCTACAATGAGCAGTTCTTC. Amino acid sequence: CASSPPGTSGIYNEQFF. The variable domain in full, completed from reference TRBV18 and TRBJ2-1, reads NAGVMQNPRHLVRRRGQEARLRCSPMKGHSHVYWYRQLPEEGLKFMVYLQKENIIDESGMPKERFSAEFPKEGPSILRIQQVVRGDSAAYFCASSPPGTSGIYNEQFFGPGTRLTVL.

V usage is TRBV9 and J usage is TRBJ2-7; TRBD1 aligns across 9 bases. V trimming: 0 bases; J trimming: 4 bases; junction bases outside the gene matches: 5. CDR3 size: 15 residues. From germline, CDR1 is SGDLS and CDR2 YYNGEE. CDR3 amino acids: CASSVDPDRGYEQYF. In DNA form, the CDR3 reads TGTGCCAGCAGCGTAGACCCGGACAGGGGTTACGAGCAGTACTTC.

V and J are TRBV6-6 and TRBJ2-7; unclear D gene. This CDR3 spans 13 amino acids. V shed 0 bases and J shed 1 base, with 4 bases lying between them. Germline lookup yields CDR1 MNHNY and CDR2 SVGAGI (reference sequence). This chain's CDR3 is CASSYSHSYEQYF. CDR3 in DNA: TGTGCCAGCAGTTACTCCCATTCCTACGAGCAGTACTTC.

V usage is TRBV4-2 and J usage is TRBJ2-1; D is unresolved. The CDR3 sequence is 11 residues long. Germline CDR1 is LGHNA and CDR2 is YNFKEQ. Trimming took 3 bases from V and 5 from J, leaving 2 bases between them. The CDR3 DNA sequence: TGTGCCAGCAGCCACGACAATGAGCAGTTCTTC. This encodes CASSHDNEQFF.

This chain connects TRBV5-5 to TRBJ1-3; unclear D gene. Germline V CDR1 and CDR2: SGHKS, YYEKEE (reference sequence). Trimming shortened V by 1 base and J by 4 bases, and 6 bases separated the two germline ends. The CDR3 has 13 residues. Written as DNA, the CDR3 is TGTGCCAGCAGCTTGTTGCCCGGAAACACCATATATTTT. The encoded protein is CASSLLPGNTIYF.

J is TRBJ1-1 and V is TRBV28; D not certain. This CDR3 is 13 amino acids long. CDR1 is MDHEN and CDR2 is SYDVKM in the germline V gene. The V end was cut by 1 base, the J end by 6 bases, with 9 bases between. The CDR3 coding sequence is TGTGCCAGCAGTTTATTGTTGCGGGCTGAAGCTTTCTTT. Translating it yields CASSLLLRAEAFF.

A single count supports this clone. CDR3 DNA sequence: TGTGCCAGCAGCGTAGGACACGTCGATCAGCCCCAGCATTTT. Amino acids: CASSVGHVDQPQHF. The V and J genes are TRBV9 and TRBJ1-5; D not resolved. Germline V CDR1 and CDR2: SGDLS, YYNGEE. The CDR3 is 14 residues long. V lost 0 bases and J 5 bases, leaving 9 bases between the germline ends.

The chain has TRBV6-5 and TRBJ1-2, with unresolved D. Trimming cost V 4 bases and J 6 bases, with 9 bases left between them. Germline CDR1 is MNHEY and CDR2 is SVGAGI. CDR3 length: 12 residues. The chain's CDR3 is CASSSRSNGYTF. The DNA for the CDR3 is TGTGCCAGCAGTTCAAGAAGCAATGGCTACACCTTC.

V and J are TRBV4-2 and TRBJ1-2, with D unresolved. The CDR3 covers 14 residues. The germline V and J ends were trimmed by 0 bases and 8 bases, with 13 bases remaining between them. CDR1 and CDR2 (germline): LGHNA, YNFKEQ. CDR3 coding DNA: TGTGCCAGCAGCCAAGATCCAACGAAACCGGGCTACACCTTC. Encoded protein: CASSQDPTKPGYTF.

The chain uses TRBV6-5 and TRBJ1-4; the D is unclear. Germline CDR1 reads MNHEY; CDR2 reads SVGAGI. The V and J ends lost 5 bases and 5 bases respectively, with 15 bases between them. The CDR3 loop spans 15 amino acids. DNA for the CDR3: TGTGCCAGCAGTCCCGTTTCGGGTCGAAATGAAAAACTGTTTTTT. This sequence encodes CASSPVSGRNEKLFF.

This chain uses TRBV15 with TRBJ1-5, with D unclear. V was pared by 8 bases and J by 3 bases, with 11 bases between. This CDR3 region has 13 residues. The germline CDR1 and CDR2 sequences are LNHNV and YYDKDF (reference sequence). CDR3: CATDPGPNQPQHF. CDR3 nucleotide sequence: TGTGCCACCGACCCGGGTCCCAATCAGCCCCAGCATTTT.

V gene TRBV9 combines with J gene TRBJ2-7; 12 bases line up with TRBD2. The CDR3 has 17 amino acids. With 0 bases clipped from V and 0 bases from J, the junction kept 4 bases outside the gene matches. Germline V CDR1 and CDR2: SGDLS, YYNGEE. The CDR3 here is CASSVDPSGRASYEQYF. In DNA, the CDR3 is TGTGCCAGCAGCGTAGATCCTAGCGGGAGGGCCTCCTACGAGCAGTACTTC.

The chain couples TRBV7-6 to TRBJ1-1, with D perhaps matching TRBD1 (5 bases). Trimming cost V 1 base and J 1 base, with 7 bases left between them. This CDR3 has 14 residues. Germline-derived CDR1 and CDR2 are SGHVS and FNYEAQ. CDR3 bases: TGTGCCAGCAGCTTAGGAGGGACGAACACTGAAGCTTTCTTT. This translates into CASSLGGTNTEAFF.

The V call is TRBV6-5, the J call TRBJ1-2; TRBD1 matches 10 bases. CDR1 is MNHEY and CDR2 is SVGAGI in the germline V gene. The CDR3 consists of 13 residues. V was pared by 6 bases and J by 8 bases, with 6 bases of the junction left unmatched. The CDR3 DNA is TGTGCCAGCAGGCAAGGGACAGGGGACGGCTACACCTTC. This codes for CASRQGTGDGYTF.